This TCR beta chain was obtained from a study of blood T cell repertoires in COVID-19. V lost 3 bases to trimming and J lost 5 bases, with 21 bases between them. CDR3 size: 16 residues. Per the germline V gene, CDR1 is GTSNPN and CDR2 is SVGIG (reference sequence). Repertoires were generated with immunoSEQ multiplex PCR, while TCRdb's copy carries only in-frame clones and drops some. The sample contains about 260,000 clones, around nine tenths of which appear only once. Input material: peripheral blood. The TCR originated in an older woman with COVID-19, enrolled during active disease. The rearrangement uses TRBV30 and TRBJ2-3; D is perhaps TRBD2 (7 bases). CDR3 amino acids: CAWSPRGGGVRDTQYF. In DNA form, the CDR3 reads TGTGCCTGGAGCCCAAGGGGGGGAGGTGTTAGAGATACGCAGTATTTT.